This T cell receptor (beta chain) was identified during a study of regulatory T cells in long-lasting Graves disease (dated by TCRdb to 2020 to 2022). Background for the entire study: In the newly diagnosed Graves' disease group, patients had been taking antithyroid drugs for less than 3 months. The study was registered as a clinical trial and conducted in China. A total of roughly 33 samples underwent TCR sequencing: around 13 from persistent and about 20 from newly diagnosed Graves' disease patients. Peripheral blood TCR sequencing and RNA sequencing compared persistent Graves' disease patients with newly diagnosed Graves' disease patients.

The paper's findings and limits, for the study overall: The authors acknowledged the small sample size as a limitation that may reduce accuracy. Sequencing and analysis were restricted to the TCR beta chain. Because the primary lesion, thyroid tissue, could not be accessed, the study looked at peripheral blood alone. TRBV28, TRBJ1-2 and TRBJ2-5 were preferentially used in persistent disease, while TRBV20-1 and TRBJ2-1 were favored in newly diagnosed disease. Patients with persistent disease shared more public clonotypes (around 2,500) than newly diagnosed patients did (about 970). Lower TCR Shannon entropy and fewer highly expanded clones were observed in persistent Graves' disease patients than in newly diagnosed patients, which suggested clonal expansion.

This clonotype was counted many times. What this receptor recognizes is not known. No clone much larger than this one lies a single base away; base qualities are absent. Libraries were prepared through multiplex PCR. TCRdb shows the sequencer as Illumina HiSeq 4000. iRepertoire HTBI primers and Arm-PCR amplification of CDR3 regions were used to construct TCR beta libraries. Before sequencing, the PCR products went through gel purification. The original methods were these. Gene usage analysis of CDR3 amino acid clonotypes relied on the roughly 60 TRBV and 12 to 15 TRBJ segments identified across samples. COPE and FqMerger were used to merge the filtered high-quality paired reads into contigs. Contigs were aligned with BLAST to IMGT TRBV, TRBD and TRBJ reference genes, and CDR3 was defined per IMGT. Any clonotype with a frequency above 0.1% was classified as a highly expanded clone. Shannon entropy was used to measure repertoire diversity, and the Gini coefficient was used to measure V-J evenness. A clonotype found in more than one individual was treated as public. TCRdb cleaned the public reads at Q25 with fastp, built clones with MiXCR and kept in-frame beta chains. Entries that share a CDR3 protein sequence are merged under the most common genes and DNA. The authors' filters were not applied to this entry. This sample holds around 330,000 distinct CDR3 sequences; 18% were observed only once. Clones ranked in the top ten supply about two fifths of the sample.

The CDR3 contains 14 residues, cysteine and phenylalanine counted. The sequence is cut down to CDR3 DNA, 42 bases in frame from base 1. Ends trimmed: V by 6 bases, J by 4 bases; bases unmatched to a gene: 9. CDR1 and CDR2 (MDHEN, SYDVKM) derive from the germline V gene. The sample's time point, from its label and the paper: newly diagnosed GD, antithyroid drugs for less than 3 months. RNA was extracted from PBMCs in TRIzol for both TCR sequencing and RNA sequencing. The diagnosis of Graves' disease was made according to American Thyroid Association guidelines. Patients for the study were recruited at an endocrinology department in Xi'an, China. Each patient gave about 8.1 milliliters of peripheral blood, collected in an EDTA anticoagulant tube. Ficoll Paque Plus density gradient separation was used to isolate PBMCs, and no further T cell sorting was done. An Agilent 2100 Bioanalyzer and agarose gel were used to check RNA quality, and a NanoDrop 2000 was used to measure RNA concentration.

The input for sequencing was peripheral blood mononuclear cells (PBMCs), taken at new diagnosis, from a patient treated with antithyroid drugs. The TCR originated in a female donor with Graves disease. The receptor chain draws on TRBV28 and TRBJ2-7, with 7 bases aligning to TRBD1. The CDR3 region has the sequence CASRPRDSPYEQYF. The base sequence is TGTGCCAGCAGGCCTCGGGACAGCCCGTACGAGCAGTACTTC.